The present TCR beta chain was sequenced within a study of tumour-infiltrating T cells in Burkitt lymphoma. Across the study: Overall and progression-free survival were predicted by productive clonality.

Assay: immunoSEQ multiplex PCR; the TCRdb copy retains only in-frame clones and omits some. The sample contains more than 2,500 clones, roughly four fifths of which appear only once. The clonotype comes from a human donor with diffuse large B-cell lymphoma. The sequenced sample consisted of tumor tissue.

The CDR3 loop is CASRQDNRAIYEQYF. CDR3 bases: TGTGCCAGTAGACAAGACAACAGGGCGATCTACGAGCAGTACTTC. The chain has TRBV19 and TRBJ2-7; the D gene is possibly TRBD1 (6 bases). Per the germline V gene, CDR1 is LNHDA and CDR2 is SQIVND (reference sequence). The CDR3 consists of 15 residues. Trimming pared 6 bases from V and 3 bases from J, leaving 18 bases between. The variable domain in full, completed from reference TRBV19 and TRBJ2-7, reads DGGITQSPKYLFRKEGQNVTLSCEQNLNHDAMYWYRQDPGQGLRLIYYSQIVNDFQKGDIAEGYSVSREKKESFPLTVTSAQKNPTAFYLCASRQDNRAIYEQYFGPGTRLTVT.